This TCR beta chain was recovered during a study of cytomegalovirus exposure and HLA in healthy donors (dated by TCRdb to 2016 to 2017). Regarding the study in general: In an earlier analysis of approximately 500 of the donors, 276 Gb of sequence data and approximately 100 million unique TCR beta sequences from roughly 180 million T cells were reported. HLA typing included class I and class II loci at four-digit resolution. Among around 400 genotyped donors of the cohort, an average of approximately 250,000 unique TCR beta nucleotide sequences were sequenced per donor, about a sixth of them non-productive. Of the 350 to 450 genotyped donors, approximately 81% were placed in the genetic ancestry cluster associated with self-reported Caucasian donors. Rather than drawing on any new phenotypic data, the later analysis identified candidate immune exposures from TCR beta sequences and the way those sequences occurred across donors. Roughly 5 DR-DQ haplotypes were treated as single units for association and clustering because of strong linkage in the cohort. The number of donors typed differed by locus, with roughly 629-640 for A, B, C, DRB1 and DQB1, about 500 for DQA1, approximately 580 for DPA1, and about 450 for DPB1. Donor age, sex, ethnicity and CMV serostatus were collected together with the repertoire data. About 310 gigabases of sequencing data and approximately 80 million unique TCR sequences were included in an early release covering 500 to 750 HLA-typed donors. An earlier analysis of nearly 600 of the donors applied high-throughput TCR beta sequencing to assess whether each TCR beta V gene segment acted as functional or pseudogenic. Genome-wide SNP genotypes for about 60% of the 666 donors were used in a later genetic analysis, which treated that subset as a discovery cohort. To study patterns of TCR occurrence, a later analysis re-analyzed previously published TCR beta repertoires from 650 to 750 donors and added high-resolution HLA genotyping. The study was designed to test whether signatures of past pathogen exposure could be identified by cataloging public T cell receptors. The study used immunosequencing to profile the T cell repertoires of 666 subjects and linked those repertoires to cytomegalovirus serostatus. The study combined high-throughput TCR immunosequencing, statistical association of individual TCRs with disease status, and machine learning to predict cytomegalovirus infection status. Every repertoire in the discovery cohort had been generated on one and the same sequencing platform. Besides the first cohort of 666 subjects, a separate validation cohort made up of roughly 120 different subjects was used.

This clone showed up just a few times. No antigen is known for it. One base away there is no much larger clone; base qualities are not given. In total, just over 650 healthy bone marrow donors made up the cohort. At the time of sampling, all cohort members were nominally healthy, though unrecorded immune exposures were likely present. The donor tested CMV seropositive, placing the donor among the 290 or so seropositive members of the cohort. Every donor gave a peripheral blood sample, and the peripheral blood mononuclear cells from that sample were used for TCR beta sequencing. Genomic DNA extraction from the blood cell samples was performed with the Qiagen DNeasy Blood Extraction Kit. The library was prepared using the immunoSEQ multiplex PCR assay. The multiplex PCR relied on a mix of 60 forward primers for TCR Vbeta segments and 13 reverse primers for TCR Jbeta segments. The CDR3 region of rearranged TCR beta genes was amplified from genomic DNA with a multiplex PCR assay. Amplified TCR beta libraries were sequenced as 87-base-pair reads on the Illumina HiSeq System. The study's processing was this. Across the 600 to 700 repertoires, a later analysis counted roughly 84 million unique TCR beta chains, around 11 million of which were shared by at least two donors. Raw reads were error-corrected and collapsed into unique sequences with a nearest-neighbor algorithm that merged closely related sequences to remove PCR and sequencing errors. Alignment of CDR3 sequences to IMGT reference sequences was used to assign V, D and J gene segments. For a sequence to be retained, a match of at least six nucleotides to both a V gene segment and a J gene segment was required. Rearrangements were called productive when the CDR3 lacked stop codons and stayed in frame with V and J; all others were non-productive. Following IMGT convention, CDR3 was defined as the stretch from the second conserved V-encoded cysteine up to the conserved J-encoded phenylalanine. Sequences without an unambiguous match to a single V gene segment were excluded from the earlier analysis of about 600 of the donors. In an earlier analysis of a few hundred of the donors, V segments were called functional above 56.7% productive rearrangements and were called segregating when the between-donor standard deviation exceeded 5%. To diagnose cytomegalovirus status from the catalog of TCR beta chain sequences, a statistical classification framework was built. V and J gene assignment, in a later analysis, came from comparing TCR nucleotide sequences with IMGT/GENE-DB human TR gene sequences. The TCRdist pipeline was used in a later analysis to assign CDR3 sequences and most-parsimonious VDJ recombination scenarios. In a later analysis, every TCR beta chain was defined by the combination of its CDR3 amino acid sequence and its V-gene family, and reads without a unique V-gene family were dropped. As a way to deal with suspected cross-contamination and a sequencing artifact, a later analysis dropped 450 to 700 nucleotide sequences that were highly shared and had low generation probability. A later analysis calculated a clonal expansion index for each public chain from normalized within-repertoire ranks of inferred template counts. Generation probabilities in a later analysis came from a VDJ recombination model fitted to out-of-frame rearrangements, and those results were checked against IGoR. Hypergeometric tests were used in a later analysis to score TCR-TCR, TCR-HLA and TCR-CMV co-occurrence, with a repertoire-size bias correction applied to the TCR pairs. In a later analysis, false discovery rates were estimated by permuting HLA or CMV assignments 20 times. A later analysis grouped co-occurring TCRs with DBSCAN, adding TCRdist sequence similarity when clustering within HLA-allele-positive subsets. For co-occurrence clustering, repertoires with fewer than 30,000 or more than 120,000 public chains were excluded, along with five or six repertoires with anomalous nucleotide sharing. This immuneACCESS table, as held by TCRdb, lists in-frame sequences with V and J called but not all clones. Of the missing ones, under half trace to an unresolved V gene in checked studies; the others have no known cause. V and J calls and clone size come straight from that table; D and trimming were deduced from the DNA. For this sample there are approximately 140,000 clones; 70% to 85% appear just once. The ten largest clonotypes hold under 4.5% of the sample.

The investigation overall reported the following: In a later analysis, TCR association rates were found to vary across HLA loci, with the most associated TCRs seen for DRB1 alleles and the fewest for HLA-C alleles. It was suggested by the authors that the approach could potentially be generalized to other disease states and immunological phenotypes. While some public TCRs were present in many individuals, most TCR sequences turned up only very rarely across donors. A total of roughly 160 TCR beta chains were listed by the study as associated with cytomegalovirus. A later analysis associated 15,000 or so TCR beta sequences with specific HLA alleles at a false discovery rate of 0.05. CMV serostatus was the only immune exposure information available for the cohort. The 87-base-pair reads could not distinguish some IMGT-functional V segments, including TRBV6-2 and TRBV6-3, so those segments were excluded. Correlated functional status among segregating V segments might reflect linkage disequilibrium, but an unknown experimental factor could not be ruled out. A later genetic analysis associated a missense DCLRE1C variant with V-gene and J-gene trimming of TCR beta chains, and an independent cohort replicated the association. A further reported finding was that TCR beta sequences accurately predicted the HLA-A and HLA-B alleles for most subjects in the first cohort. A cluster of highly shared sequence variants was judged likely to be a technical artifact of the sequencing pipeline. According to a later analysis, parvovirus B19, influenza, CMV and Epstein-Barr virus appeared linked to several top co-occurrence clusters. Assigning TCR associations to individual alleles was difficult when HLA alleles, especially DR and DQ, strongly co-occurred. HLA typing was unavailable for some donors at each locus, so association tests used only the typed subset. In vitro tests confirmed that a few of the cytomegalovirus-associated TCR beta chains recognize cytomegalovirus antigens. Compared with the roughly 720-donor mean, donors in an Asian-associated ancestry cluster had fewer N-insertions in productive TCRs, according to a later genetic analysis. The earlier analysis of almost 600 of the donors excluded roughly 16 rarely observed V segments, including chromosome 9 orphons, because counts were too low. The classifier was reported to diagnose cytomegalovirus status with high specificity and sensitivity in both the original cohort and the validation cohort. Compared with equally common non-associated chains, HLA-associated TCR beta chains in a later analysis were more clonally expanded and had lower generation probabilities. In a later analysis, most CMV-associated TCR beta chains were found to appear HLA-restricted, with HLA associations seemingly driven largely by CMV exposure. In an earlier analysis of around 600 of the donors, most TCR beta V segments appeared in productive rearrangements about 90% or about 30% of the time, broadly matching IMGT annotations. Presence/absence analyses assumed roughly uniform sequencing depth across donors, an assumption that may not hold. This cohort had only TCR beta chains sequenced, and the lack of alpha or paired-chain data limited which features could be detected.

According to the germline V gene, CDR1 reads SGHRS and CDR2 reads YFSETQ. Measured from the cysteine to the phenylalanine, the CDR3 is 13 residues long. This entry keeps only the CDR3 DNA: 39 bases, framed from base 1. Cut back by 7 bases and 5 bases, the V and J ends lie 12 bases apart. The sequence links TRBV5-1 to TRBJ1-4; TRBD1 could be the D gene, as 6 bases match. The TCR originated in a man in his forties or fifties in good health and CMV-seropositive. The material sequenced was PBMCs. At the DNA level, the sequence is TGCGCCAGCCAGGGGCAGCCAAATGAAAAACTGTTTTTT. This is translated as CASQGQPNEKLFF. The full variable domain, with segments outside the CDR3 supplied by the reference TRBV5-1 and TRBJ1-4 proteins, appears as KAGVTQTPRYLIKTRGQQVTLSCSPISGHRSVSWYQQTPGQGLQFLFEYFSETQRNKGNFPGRFSGRQFSNSRSEMNVSTLELGDSALYLCASQGQPNEKLFFGSGTQLSVL.